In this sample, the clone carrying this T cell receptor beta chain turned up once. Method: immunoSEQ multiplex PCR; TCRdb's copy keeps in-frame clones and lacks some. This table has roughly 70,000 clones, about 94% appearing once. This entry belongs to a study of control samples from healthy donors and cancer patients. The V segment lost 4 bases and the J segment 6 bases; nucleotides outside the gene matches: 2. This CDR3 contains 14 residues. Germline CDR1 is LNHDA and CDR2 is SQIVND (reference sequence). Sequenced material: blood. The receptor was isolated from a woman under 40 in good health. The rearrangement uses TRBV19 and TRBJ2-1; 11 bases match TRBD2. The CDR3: CASSRLAGPNEQFF. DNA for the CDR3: TGTGCCAGTAGTAGACTAGCGGGGCCCAATGAGCAGTTCTTC.